This passage covers 27 T cell receptor beta chains from one sample sequenced in a study of T cells expressing NK-cell markers. TCRdb reprocessed the 5' RACE reads and stores each CDR3 protein as one record, lacking DNA. This repertoire includes a few hundred thousand distinct CDR3 sequences. Specimen: blood T cells: a sorted CD56 or NKG2C T cell subset, CD4+ or CD8+ T cells, or bulk PBMC T cells (not recorded which). Receptor source: a man aged 18 to 70 in good health.

The chain recombines TRBV20-1 with TRBJ2-7; TCRdb returns TRBD2, unconfirmable since there is no DNA. Germline V gene data show CDR1 as DFQATT and CDR2 as SNEGSKA (reference sequence). There are 12 residues in the CDR3. The CDR3 reads CSASAGGSEQYF.

CDR3: CASSPWVGASTDTQYF. The rearrangement links TRBV5-1 to TRBJ2-3; TCRdb's D gene call, TRBD1, goes unchecked for lack of DNA. The CDR3 runs to 16 residues. Germline V lookup: CDR1 SGHRS, CDR2 YFSETQ.

This CDR3 reads CASSQFTGTGQNIQYF. The chain has TRBV4-2 and TRBJ2-4; TCRdb indicates TRBD1, and absent DNA this call remains unverified. From germline, CDR1 is LGHNA and CDR2 YNFKEQ. This CDR3 comprises 16 residues.

This chain uses TRBV21-1 with TRBJ2-3; TCRdb outputs TRBD1, but without DNA this stays unchecked. TRBV21-1 has pseudogene status. This CDR3 is built from 17 residues. The CDR3: CASFPGAGPASTDTQYF.

This chain links TRBV11-2 with TRBJ2-6; the TCRdb D gene call, TRBD1, has no DNA to confirm it. This CDR3 spans 16 amino acids. Germline V gene lookup returns CDR1 SGHAT and CDR2 FQNNGV. The CDR3 loop is CAQMGAGGAGANVLTF.

The chain recombines TRBV15 with TRBJ1-5. Germline V gene lookup returns CDR1 LNHNV and CDR2 YYDKDF (reference sequence). The CDR3 has 15 residues. The CDR3 loop reads CATGMVRNERQPQHF. Based on the CDR3 plus reference TRBV15 and TRBJ1-5, the full variable domain is DAMVIQNPRYQVTQFGKPVTLSCSQTLNHNVMYWYQQKSSQAPKLLFHYYDKDFNNEADTPDNFQSRRPNTSFCFLDIRSPGLGDTAMYLCATGMVRNERQPQHFGDGTRLSIL.

The chain employs TRBV27 and TRBJ2-3; no DNA is available, so the TRBD2 call from TCRdb remains unchecked. CDR1 and CDR2 (germline): MNHEY, SMNVEV (reference sequence). This CDR3 is built from 17 residues. CDR3 in amino acids: CASSPRLAGGRTDTQYF.

CDR3: CASSLVFGPQTDTQYF. This chain connects TRBV11-2 to TRBJ2-3; lacking DNA, the TRBD2 call made by TCRdb goes unchecked. This CDR3 is 16 amino acids long. Germline V gives CDR1 SGHAT, CDR2 FQNNGV.

The CDR3 loop is CSARGLDRAKNIQYF. The chain uses TRBV20-1 and TRBJ2-4; TCRdb reports TRBD2, a call that lacks DNA to check it against. CDR1 and CDR2 from the germline V gene are DFQATT and SNEGSKA (reference sequence). This CDR3 has 15 amino acids.

This CDR3 is CASQDRDRGADTQYF. The chain employs TRBV6-1 and TRBJ2-3; lacking DNA, the TRBD1 call made by TCRdb goes unchecked. The length of the CDR3 is 15 residues. Germline CDR1 reads MNHNS; CDR2 reads SASEGT.

The rearrangement uses TRBV6-5 and TRBJ2-1; no DNA is available, so the TRBD2 call from TCRdb remains unchecked. The CDR3 is 16 residues long. Per the germline V gene, CDR1 is MNHEY and CDR2 is SVGAGI. The CDR3 here is CASSYERLAAYNEQFF.

The rearrangement joins TRBV2 to TRBJ2-1. The CDR3 consists of 13 residues. Germline V gene data show CDR1 as SNHLY and CDR2 as FYNNEI. CDR3 sequence: CASSGLARREQFF.

CDR3: CASSAGTGDTYEQYF. This chain connects TRBV21-1 to TRBJ2-7; TCRdb outputs TRBD1, but without DNA this stays unchecked. TRBV21-1 is shown as a pseudogene. CDR3 length equals 15 residues.

The CDR3 region is CASSRDGYNEQFF. The J gene is TRBJ2-1, the V gene TRBV11-3. Germline-derived CDR1 and CDR2 are SGHNT and YENEEA. The CDR3 is 13 amino acids.

This chain joins TRBV25-1 and TRBJ2-3; lacking DNA, the TRBD1 call made by TCRdb goes unchecked. The CDR3 has 15 residues. In germline, CDR1 is MGHDK, CDR2 SYGVNS. The CDR3 loop reads CASSDDRGGADTQYF.

V and J are TRBV4-1 and TRBJ1-4; checking the TCRdb D call of TRBD1 is not possible without DNA. This CDR3 comprises 14 residues. The V gene's germline CDR1 is MGHRA and CDR2 YSYEKL. The CDR3 here is CASSQTGVDEKLFF.

This chain joins TRBV12-3 or TRBV12-4 and TRBJ1-1; TCRdb designates TRBD1, a call that cannot be tested without DNA. The CDR3 is 15 residues long. The CDR3 loop is CASSFGNRGGTEAFF.

The rearrangement joins TRBV19 to TRBJ1-1. From germline, CDR1 is LNHDA and CDR2 SQIVND (reference sequence). The CDR3 is 15 residues long. The CDR3 region is CASTTTDLMNTEAFF.

This chain connects TRBV7-8 to TRBJ2-3; TCRdb's D gene call, TRBD1, goes unchecked for lack of DNA. The germline V gene encodes CDR1 SGHVS and CDR2 FQNEAQ. The CDR3 is 13 amino acids. This chain's CDR3 is CASSFWLGAGQYF.

The rearrangement joins TRBV7-3 to TRBJ2-1; with no DNA, the TCRdb D assignment of TRBD1 cannot be verified. The CDR3 loop spans 11 amino acids. The germline V gene has CDR1 SGHTA and CDR2 FQGTGA. The CDR3 loop is CASSLGVEQFF. Variable domain in full (rest from reference TRBV7-3 and TRBJ2-1): GAGVSQTPSNKVTEKGKYVELRCDPISGHTALYWYRQSLGQGPEFLIYFQGTGAADDSGLPNDRFFAVRPEGSVSTLKIQRTERGDSAVYLCASSLGVEQFFGPGTRLTVL.

The CDR3 protein is CATSRDPQGALNEQFF. This chain uses TRBV15 with TRBJ2-1; the D call of TRBD1 rests on TCRdb alone, since no DNA is present to check it. The CDR3 has 16 amino acids. The germline gives CDR1 LNHNV, CDR2 YYDKDF (reference sequence).

This CDR3 reads CSAGARGRMETQYF. The chain combines TRBV20-1 with TRBJ2-5; the D call of TRBD1 rests on TCRdb alone, since no DNA is present to check it. The CDR3 extends over 14 amino acids. The V gene's germline CDR1 is DFQATT and CDR2 SNEGSKA (reference sequence).

V usage is TRBV7-8 and J usage is TRBJ1-6; TCRdb indicates TRBD1, and absent DNA this call remains unverified. Germline V gives CDR1 SGHVS, CDR2 FQNEAQ. The length of the CDR3 is 18 residues. CDR3 region: CASSTGQRRSSYNSPLHF. The whole variable domain, filled in from reference TRBV7-8 and TRBJ1-6, reads GAGVSQSPRYKVAKRGQDVALRCDPISGHVSLFWYQQALGQGPEFLTYFQNEAQLDKSGLPSDRFFAERPEGSVSTLKIQRTQQEDSAVYLCASSTGQRRSSYNSPLHFGNGTRLTVT.

This rearrangement joins TRBV6-5 to TRBJ2-3; TCRdb designates TRBD1, a call that cannot be tested without DNA. Germline values: CDR1 MNHEY, CDR2 SVGAGI. The CDR3 totals 19 residues. The CDR3 here is CASSYSILRNKGGTDTQYF.

This chain connects TRBV2 to TRBJ2-7; TCRdb reports TRBD1, a call that lacks DNA to check it against. The V gene's germline CDR1 is SNHLY and CDR2 FYNNEI. This CDR3 region has 14 residues. This CDR3 reads CASRLQGATLEQYF. The whole variable domain, filled in from reference TRBV2 and TRBJ2-7, reads EPEVTQTPSHQVTQMGQEVILRCVPISNHLYFYWYRQILGQKVEFLVSFYNNEISEKSEIFDDQFSVERPDGSNFTLKIRSTKLEDSAMYFCASRLQGATLEQYFGPGTRLTVT.

The V call is TRBV6-1, the J call TRBJ1-1. Germline assignment: CDR1 MNHNS and CDR2 SASEGT. There are 16 residues in the CDR3. The CDR3 sequence is CASSEEGWGDLTEAFF.

The rearrangement joins TRBV29-1 to TRBJ1-1; the D gene TCRdb calls, TRBD1, cannot be checked with no DNA. CDR1 and CDR2 (germline): SQVTM, ANQGSEA. This CDR3 spans 13 amino acids. The CDR3 is CSAHGGRDTEAFF. The whole variable domain, remainder taken from reference TRBV29-1 and TRBJ1-1, is SAVISQKPSRDICQRGTSLTIQCQVDSQVTMMFWYRQQPGQSLTLIATANQGSEATYESGFVIDKFPISRPNLTFSTLTVSNMSPEDSSIYLCSAHGGRDTEAFFGQGTRLTVV.